The T cell receptor (beta chain) under discussion was sequenced for a study of shared clonotypes between healthy human individuals. Germline V CDR1 and CDR2: SGHRS, YFSETQ. V was cut by 5 bases and J by 6 bases, with 29 bases left in between. This CDR3 has 19 amino acids. Donors included only healthy HIV-negative adults lacking recent acute infections or vaccinations. Replicate PCRs run on sorted subsets employed approximately 0.2 ug DNA, around 31,000 T cell genomes. The data were produced by immunoSEQ multiplex PCR, yet TCRdb's version contains in-frame clones alone and is incomplete. This repertoire shows around 1.6 million clones, around 98% found once; its top ten account for 0.4% to 0.55%. Study-wide results and caveats: Non-shared clonotypes had lower generation probabilities than those shared by all four donors.

This clone appeared a single time. Its antigen remains unknown. This sequence joins TRBV5-1 and TRBJ2-2; weak D call: TRBD2 (6 bases). The sample consisted of naive CD4+ T cells sorted from blood. Specified subset: CD45RA+ positively selected. This TCR was sampled from a man aged 25-45 years in good health. The CDR3 region is CASSTAGRNTRGSSGELFF. Here the CDR3 DNA reads TGCGCCAGCAGTACGGCGGGACGTAACACTCGAGGTTCTTCCGGGGAGCTGTTTTTT.